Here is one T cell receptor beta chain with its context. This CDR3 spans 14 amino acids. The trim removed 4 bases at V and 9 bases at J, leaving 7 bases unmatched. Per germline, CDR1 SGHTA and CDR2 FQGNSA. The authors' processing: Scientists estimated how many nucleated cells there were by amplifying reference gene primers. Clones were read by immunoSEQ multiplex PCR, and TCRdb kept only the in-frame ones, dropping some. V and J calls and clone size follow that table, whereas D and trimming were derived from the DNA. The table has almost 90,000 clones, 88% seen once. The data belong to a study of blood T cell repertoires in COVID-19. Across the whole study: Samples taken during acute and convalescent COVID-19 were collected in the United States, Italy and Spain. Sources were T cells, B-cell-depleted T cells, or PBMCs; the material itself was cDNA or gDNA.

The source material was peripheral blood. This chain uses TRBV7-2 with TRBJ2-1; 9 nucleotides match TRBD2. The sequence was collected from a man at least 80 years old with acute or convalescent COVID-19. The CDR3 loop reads CASSSPGLAGEQFF. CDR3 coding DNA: TGTGCCAGCAGCTCCCCGGGACTAGCTGGTGAGCAGTTCTTC.